Listed here is a single TCR beta chain. The length of the CDR3 is 14 residues. V shed 7 bases and J shed 0 bases, with 14 bases lying between them. Looked up from germline, CDR1 is SGDLS and CDR2 is YYNGEE. The data stem from a study of T-cell reconstitution after alpha-beta-depleted transplantation in children. A library of TCRbeta sequences, prepared with unique molecular identifiers, was generated. TCRdb ran MiXCR on the PCR reads and lists one entry per CDR3 protein. The table has about 72,000 distinct CDR3 sequences, 6% to 8% seen once. The sequence was obtained from a human donor who donated a stem cell graft to a child with acute lymphoblastic leukemia. The source was PBMCs from the stem cell graft donor, collected from the stem cell graft. The chain has TRBV9 and TRBJ2-7, with unresolved D. The CDR3 nucleotides are TGTGCCAGCTCCCCGATCTTCAGCTCCTACGAGCAGTACTTC. It encodes CASSPIFSSYEQYF.